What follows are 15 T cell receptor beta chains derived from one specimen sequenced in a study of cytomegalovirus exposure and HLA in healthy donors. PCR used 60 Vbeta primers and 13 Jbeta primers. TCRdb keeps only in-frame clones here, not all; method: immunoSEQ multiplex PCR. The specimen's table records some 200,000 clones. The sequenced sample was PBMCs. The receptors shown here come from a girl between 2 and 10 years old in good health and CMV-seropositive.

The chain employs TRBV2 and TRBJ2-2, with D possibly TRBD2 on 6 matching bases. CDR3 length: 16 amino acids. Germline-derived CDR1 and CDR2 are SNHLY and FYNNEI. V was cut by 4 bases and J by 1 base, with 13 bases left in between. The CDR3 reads CASSAPEEGNTGELFF. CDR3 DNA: TGTGCCAGCAGTGCCCCAGAGGAGGGGAACACCGGGGAGCTGTTTTTT.

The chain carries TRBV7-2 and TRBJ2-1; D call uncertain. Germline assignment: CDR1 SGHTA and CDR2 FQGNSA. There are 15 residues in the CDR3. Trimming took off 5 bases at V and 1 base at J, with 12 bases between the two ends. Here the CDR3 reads CASSPVHRSYNEQFF. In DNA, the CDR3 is TGTGCCAGCAGCCCAGTTCACAGATCCTACAATGAGCAGTTCTTC.

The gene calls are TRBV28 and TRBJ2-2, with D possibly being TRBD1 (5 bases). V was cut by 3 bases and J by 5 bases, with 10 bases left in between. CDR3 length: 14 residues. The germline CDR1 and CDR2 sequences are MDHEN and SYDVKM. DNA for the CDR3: TGTGCCAGCAGTTTTAACAGGCGAACCGGGGAGCTGTTTTTT. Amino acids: CASSFNRRTGELFF. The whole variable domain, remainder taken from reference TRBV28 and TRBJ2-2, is DVKVTQSSRYLVKRTGEKVFLECVQDMDHENMFWYRQDPGLGLRLIYFSYDVKMKEKGDIPEGYSVSREKKERFSLILESASTNQTSMYLCASSFNRRTGELFFGEGSRLTVL.

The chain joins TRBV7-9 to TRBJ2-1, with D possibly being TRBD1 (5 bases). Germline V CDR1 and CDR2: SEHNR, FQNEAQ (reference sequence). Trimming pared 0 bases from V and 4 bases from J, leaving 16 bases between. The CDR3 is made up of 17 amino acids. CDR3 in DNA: TGTGCCAGCAGCTTAGCCCGTGACAGATTAAGGTACAATGAGCAGTTCTTC. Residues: CASSLARDRLRYNEQFF. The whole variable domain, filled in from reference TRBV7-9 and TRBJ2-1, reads DTGVSQNPRHKITKRGQNVTFRCDPISEHNRLYWYRQTLGQGPEFLTYFQNEAQLEKSRLLSDRFSAERPKGSFSTLEIQRTEQGDSAMYLCASSLARDRLRYNEQFFGPGTRLTVL.

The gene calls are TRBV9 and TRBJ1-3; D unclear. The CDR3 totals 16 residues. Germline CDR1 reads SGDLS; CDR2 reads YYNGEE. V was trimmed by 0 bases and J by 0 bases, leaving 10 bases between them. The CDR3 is CASSVATAGSGNTIYF. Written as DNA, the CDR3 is TGTGCCAGCAGCGTAGCTACAGCCGGCTCTGGAAACACCATATATTTT.

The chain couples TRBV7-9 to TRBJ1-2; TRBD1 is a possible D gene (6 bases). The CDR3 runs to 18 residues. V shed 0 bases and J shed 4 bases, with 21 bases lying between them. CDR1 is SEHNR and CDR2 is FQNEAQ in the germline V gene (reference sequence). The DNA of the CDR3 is TGTGCCAGCAGCTTAGCGCCGACAGGACGTCGTAGATTCTATGGCTACACCTTC. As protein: CASSLAPTGRRRFYGYTF.

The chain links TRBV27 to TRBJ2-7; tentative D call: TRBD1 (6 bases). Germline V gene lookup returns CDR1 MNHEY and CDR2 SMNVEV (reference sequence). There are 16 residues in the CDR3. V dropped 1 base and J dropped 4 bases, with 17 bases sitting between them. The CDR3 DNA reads TGTGCCAGCAGTTTATGGGGCCAGGGACAAATTTACGAGCAGTACTTC. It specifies CASSLWGQGQIYEQYF.

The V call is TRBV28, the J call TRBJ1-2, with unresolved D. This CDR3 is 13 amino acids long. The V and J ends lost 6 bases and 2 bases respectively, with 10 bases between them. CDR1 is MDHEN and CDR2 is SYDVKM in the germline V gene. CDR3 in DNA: TGTGCCAGCAGGGCAGTCTCAAACTATGGCTACACCTTC. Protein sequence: CASRAVSNYGYTF.

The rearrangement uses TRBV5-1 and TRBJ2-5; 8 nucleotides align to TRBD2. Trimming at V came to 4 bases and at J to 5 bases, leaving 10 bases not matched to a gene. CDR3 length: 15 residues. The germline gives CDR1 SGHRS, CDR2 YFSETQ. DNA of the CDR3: TGCGCCAGCAGCCCCCAAGCGGGAGCGGGGGAGACCCAGTACTTC. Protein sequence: CASSPQAGAGETQYF.

The CDR3 sequence is CASSRGDLETQYF. Written as DNA, the CDR3 is TGTGCCAGCAGTCGAGGTGACCTGGAGACCCAGTACTTC. V usage is TRBV11-1 and J usage is TRBJ2-5; no reliable D call. The CDR3 totals 13 residues. The germline V gene encodes CDR1 SGHAT and CDR2 FQDESV (reference sequence). V gave up 6 bases and J gave up 5 bases, with 13 bases separating them. The full variable domain, rest sourced from reference TRBV11-1 and TRBJ2-5, is EAEVAQSPRYKITEKSQAVAFWCDPISGHATLYWYRQILGQGPELLVQFQDESVVDDSQLPKDRFSAERLKGVDSTLKIQPAELGDSAMYLCASSRGDLETQYFGPGTRLLVL.

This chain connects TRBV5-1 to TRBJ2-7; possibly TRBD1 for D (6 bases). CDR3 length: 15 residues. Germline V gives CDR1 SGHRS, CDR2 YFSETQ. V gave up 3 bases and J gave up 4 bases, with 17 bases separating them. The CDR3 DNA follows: TGCGCCAGCAGCTCACTACAGGGTTTGGAGTACGAGCAGTACTTC. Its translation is CASSSLQGLEYEQYF.

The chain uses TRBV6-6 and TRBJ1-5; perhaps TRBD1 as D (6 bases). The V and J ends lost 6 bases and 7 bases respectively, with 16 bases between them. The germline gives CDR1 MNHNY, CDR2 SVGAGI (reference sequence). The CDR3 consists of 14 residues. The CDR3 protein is CASSLNRVGQPQHF. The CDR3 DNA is TGTGCCAGCAGCCTTAACAGGGTGGGACAGCCCCAGCATTTT.

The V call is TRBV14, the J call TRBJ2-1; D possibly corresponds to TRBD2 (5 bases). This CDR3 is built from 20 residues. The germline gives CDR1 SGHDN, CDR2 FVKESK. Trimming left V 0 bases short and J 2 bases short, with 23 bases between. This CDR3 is CASSQDTERAEGSAYNEQFF. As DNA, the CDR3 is TGTGCCAGCAGCCAAGATACGGAGAGGGCCGAAGGATCCGCCTACAATGAGCAGTTCTTC.

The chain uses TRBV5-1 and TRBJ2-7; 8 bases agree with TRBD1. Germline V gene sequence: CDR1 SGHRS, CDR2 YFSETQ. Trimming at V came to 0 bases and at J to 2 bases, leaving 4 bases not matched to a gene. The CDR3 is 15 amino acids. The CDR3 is CASSLVQGVAYEQYF. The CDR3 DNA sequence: TGCGCCAGCAGCTTGGTACAGGGGGTAGCCTACGAGCAGTACTTC. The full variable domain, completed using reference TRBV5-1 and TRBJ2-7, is KAGVTQTPRYLIKTRGQQVTLSCSPISGHRSVSWYQQTPGQGLQFLFEYFSETQRNKGNFPGRFSGRQFSNSRSEMNVSTLELGDSALYLCASSLVQGVAYEQYFGPGTRLTVT.

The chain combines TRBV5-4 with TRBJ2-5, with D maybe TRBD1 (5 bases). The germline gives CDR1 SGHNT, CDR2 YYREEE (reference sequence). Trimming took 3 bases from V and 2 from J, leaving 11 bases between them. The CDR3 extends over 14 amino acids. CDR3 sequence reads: CASSSQTAQETQYF. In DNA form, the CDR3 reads TGTGCCAGCAGCTCTCAGACAGCACAAGAGACCCAGTACTTC.